This T cell receptor (beta chain) was sequenced during a study of shared clonotypes between healthy human individuals. Germline CDR1 SGHRS, CDR2 YFSETQ. The V and J ends lost 4 bases and 0 bases, in that order; junction bases with no gene match: 3. The CDR3 length is 16 residues. Generated by immunoSEQ multiplex PCR, the TCRdb table keeps only in-frame clones and is missing some. The top ten clones hold roughly 0.13% of a sample with a few million clones, about 94% of them seen once. Adults of Caucasian background living in Nashville, Tennessee made up all donors. CD4+ cells were split into CD45RA+ naive and CD45RA-negative memory subsets. Of note for this clone: The same CDR3 can be traced to other DNA sequences in this sample.

This chain joins TRBV5-1 and TRBJ2-3; 12 bases are shared with TRBD2. What was sequenced was naive CD4+ T cells sorted from blood. As for subset: CD45RA+ positively selected. The origin of this receptor is a man younger than 35 in good health. The CDR3 coding sequence is TGCGCCAGCAGCACGGGACTAGCGGGTAGCACAGATACGCAGTATTTT. Its translation: CASSTGLAGSTDTQYF.